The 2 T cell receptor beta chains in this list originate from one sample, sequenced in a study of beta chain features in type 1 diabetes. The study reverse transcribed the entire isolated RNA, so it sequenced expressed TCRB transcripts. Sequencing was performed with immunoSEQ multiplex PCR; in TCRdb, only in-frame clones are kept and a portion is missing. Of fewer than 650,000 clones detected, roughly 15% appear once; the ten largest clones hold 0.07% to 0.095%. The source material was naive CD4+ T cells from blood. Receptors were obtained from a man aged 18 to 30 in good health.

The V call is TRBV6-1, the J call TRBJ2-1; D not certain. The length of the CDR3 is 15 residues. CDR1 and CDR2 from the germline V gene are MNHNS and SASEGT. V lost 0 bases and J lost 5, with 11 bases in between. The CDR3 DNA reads TGTGCCAGCAGTGAAGCGCTGTCGGGTGACAATGAGCAGTTCTTC. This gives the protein CASSEALSGDNEQFF.

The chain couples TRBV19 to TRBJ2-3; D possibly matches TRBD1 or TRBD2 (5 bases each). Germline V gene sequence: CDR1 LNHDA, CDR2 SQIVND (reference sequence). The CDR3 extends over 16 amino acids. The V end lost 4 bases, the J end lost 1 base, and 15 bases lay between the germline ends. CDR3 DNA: TGTGCCAGTAGTAGGGGACCCCTAATCCGCACAGATACGCAGTATTTT. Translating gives CASSRGPLIRTDTQYF.